The entry below describes one T cell receptor (beta chain). In the study's own analysis: Using reference gene primer amplification, nucleated cell counts were estimated. Data came from immunoSEQ multiplex PCR; TCRdb stores just in-frame clones and leaves some out. From that table come the V and J calls and clone size; the DNA was used to work out D and trimming. The table lists some 700,000 clones, about nine tenths of them singletons, with roughly 0.25% in the top ten. V was trimmed by 2 bases and J by 0 bases, leaving 11 bases between them. Germline values: CDR1 SEHNR, CDR2 FQNEAQ (reference sequence). The CDR3 is 16 amino acids. The sample belongs to a study of blood T cell repertoires in COVID-19. Study as a whole: The origin of the acute and convalescent COVID-19 samples was the United States, Italy and Spain. T cells, B-cell-depleted T cells, or PBMCs supplied cDNA or gDNA.

What was sequenced was peripheral blood. The rearrangement joins TRBV7-9 to TRBJ1-3; possible D gene TRBD1, 5 bases. This sequence was found in a woman between 18 and 29 years old with acute or convalescent COVID-19. Here the CDR3 DNA reads TGTGCCAGCAGCTTAATTACAGGCCCCTCTGGAAACACCATATATTTT. Protein sequence: CASSLITGPSGNTIYF.